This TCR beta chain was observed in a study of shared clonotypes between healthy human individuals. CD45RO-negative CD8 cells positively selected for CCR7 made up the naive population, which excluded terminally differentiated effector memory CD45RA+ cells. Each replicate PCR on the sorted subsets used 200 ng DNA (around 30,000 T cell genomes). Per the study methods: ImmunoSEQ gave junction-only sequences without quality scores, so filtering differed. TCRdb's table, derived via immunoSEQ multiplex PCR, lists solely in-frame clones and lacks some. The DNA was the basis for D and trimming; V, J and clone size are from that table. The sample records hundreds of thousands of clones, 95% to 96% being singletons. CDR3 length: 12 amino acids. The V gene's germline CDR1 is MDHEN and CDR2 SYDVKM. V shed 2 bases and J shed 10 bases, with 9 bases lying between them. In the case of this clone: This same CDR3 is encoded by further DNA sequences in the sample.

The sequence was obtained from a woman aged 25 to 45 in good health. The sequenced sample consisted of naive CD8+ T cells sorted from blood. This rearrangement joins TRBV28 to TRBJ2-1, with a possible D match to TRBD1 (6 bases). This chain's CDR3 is CASSLPGDEQFF. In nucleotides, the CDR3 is TGTGCCAGCAGTTTACCAGGGGACGAGCAGTTCTTC.